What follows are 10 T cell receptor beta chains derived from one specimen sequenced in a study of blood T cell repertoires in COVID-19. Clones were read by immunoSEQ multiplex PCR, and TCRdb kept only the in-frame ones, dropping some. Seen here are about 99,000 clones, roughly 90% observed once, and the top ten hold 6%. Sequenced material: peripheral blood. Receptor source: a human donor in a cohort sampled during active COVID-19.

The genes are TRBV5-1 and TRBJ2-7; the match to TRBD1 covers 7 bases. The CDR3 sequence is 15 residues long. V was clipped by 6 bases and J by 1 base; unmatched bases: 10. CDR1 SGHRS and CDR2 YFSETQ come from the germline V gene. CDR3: CASTSRDSDSYEQYF. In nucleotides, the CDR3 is TGCGCCAGCACGTCCCGGGACAGCGATTCCTACGAGCAGTACTTC.

In DNA, the CDR3 is TGTGCCAGTAGACCAGCGGGAACCGCCGGGGCCAACGTCCTGACTTTC. Amino acids: CASRPAGTAGANVLTF. The rearrangement joins TRBV19 to TRBJ2-6, with TRBD2 matching over 7 bases. This CDR3 contains 16 residues. The germline V gene has CDR1 LNHDA and CDR2 SQIVND (reference sequence). V gave up 6 bases and J gave up 4 bases; unmatched junction bases: 9.

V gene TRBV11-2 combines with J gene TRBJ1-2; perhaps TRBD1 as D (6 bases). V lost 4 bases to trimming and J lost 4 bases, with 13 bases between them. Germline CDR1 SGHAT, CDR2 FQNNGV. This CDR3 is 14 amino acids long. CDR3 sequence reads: CASSSGGAGYGYTF. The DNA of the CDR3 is TGTGCCAGCAGCTCCGGGGGGGCCGGCTATGGCTACACCTTC.

The CDR3 is CASSPLTGWGTGELFF. The CDR3, as DNA: TGTGCCAGCTCACCACTGACAGGTTGGGGGACCGGGGAGCTGTTTTTT. The chain uses TRBV18 and TRBJ2-2; D might be TRBD1 (6 bases). The ends were cut back, 1 base at V and 5 bases at J, with 14 bases in the middle. From germline, CDR1 is KGHSH and CDR2 LQKENI. The CDR3 loop spans 16 amino acids.

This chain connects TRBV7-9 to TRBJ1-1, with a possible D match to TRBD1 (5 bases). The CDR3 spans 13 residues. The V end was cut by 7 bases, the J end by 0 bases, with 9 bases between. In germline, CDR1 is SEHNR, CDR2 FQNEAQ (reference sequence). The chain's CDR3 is CASTETVNTEAFF. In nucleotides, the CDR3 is TGTGCCAGCACCGAGACAGTGAACACTGAAGCTTTCTTT.

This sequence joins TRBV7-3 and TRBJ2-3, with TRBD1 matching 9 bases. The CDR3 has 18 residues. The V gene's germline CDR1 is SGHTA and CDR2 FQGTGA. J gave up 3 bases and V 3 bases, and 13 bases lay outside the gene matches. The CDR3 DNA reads TGTGCCAGCAGCTTGAGGACCGGGACAGGGCCGGGGACAGATACGCAGTATTTT. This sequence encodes CASSLRTGTGPGTDTQYF.

This chain's CDR3 is CASSLGTGPSGNTIYF. The CDR3 region has the DNA TGTGCCAGCTCACTCGGGACAGGCCCCTCTGGAAACACCATATATTTT. This chain uses TRBV18 with TRBJ1-3; TRBD1 agrees at 8 bases. The CDR3 contains 16 residues. Germline V gene data show CDR1 as KGHSH and CDR2 as LQKENI. The V gene end was trimmed by 4 bases and the J gene end by 0 bases; junction bases not matched to a gene: 5.

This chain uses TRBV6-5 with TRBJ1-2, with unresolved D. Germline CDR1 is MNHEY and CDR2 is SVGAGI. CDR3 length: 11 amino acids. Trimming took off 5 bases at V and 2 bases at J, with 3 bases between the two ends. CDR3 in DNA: TGTGCCAGCAGTCAGAACTATGGCTACACCTTC. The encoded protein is CASSQNYGYTF.

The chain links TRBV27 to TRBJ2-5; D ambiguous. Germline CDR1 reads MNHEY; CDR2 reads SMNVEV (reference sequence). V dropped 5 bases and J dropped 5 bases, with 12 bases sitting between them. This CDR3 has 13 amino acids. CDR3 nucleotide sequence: TGTGCCAGCAGTGGGTTTTTGCGGGAGACCCAGTACTTC. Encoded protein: CASSGFLRETQYF.

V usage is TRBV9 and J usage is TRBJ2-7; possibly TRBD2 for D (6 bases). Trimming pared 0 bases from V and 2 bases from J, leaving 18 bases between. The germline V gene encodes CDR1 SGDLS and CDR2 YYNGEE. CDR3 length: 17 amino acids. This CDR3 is CASSVDPGRFPPYEQYF. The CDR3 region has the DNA TGTGCCAGCAGCGTAGACCCTGGGAGGTTTCCCCCCTACGAGCAGTACTTC.